The 24 T cell receptor beta chains given below trace back to one sample, sequenced in a study of memory CD4+ T cells and cytomegalovirus serostatus. Method: immunoSEQ multiplex PCR; TCRdb's copy keeps in-frame clones and lacks some. The repertoire holds around 33,000 clones, with around 74% as singletons. Single viable CD3+CD4+CD8-CD45RO+ cells were sorted as the memory CD4+ T cells. Sequencing was done on a sample of memory CD4+ T cells from blood. All receptors come from an adult in good health and CMV-seronegative. Some clones in this sample may be carry-over from other donors' samples.

V usage is TRBV6-5 and J usage is TRBJ1-3; D gene uncertain. The CDR3 length is 15 residues. Germline CDR1 MNHEY, CDR2 SVGAGI. With 7 bases removed from V and 1 base from J, the gap between germline ends came to 14 bases. In nucleotides, the CDR3 is TGTGCCAGCACGACCCGAGGGAGGTCTGGAAACACCATATATTTT. It yields the protein CASTTRGRSGNTIYF.

In this sample, this clone turned up a few times. The chain employs TRBV11-2 and TRBJ2-3; unclear D gene. V was clipped by 3 bases and J by 2 bases, with 6 bases between them. This CDR3 contains 13 residues. Germline loops: CDR1 SGHAT, CDR2 FQNNGV. This CDR3 reads CASSFHFTDTQYF. Here the CDR3 DNA reads TGTGCCAGCAGCTTCCACTTCACAGATACGCAGTATTTT.

This chain uses TRBV2 with TRBJ1-2; D is perhaps TRBD1 (6 bases). CDR1 is SNHLY, CDR2 FYNNEI, per germline. The CDR3 contains 16 residues. The germline V and J ends were trimmed by 4 bases and 4 bases, with 19 bases remaining between them. This CDR3 reads CASSVTPGGTTYGYTF. The CDR3 coding sequence is TGTGCCAGCAGTGTTACCCCGGGGGGCACTACCTATGGCTACACCTTC.

V and J are TRBV5-1 and TRBJ1-4; tentatively, D is TRBD1 (5 bases). In germline, CDR1 is SGHRS, CDR2 YFSETQ. The CDR3 has 15 amino acids. Trimming pared 4 bases from V and 2 bases from J, leaving 12 bases between. This CDR3 reads CASSAQGGTNEKLFF. DNA of the CDR3: TGCGCCAGCAGCGCCCAGGGTGGGACTAATGAAAAACTGTTTTTT.

This sequence joins TRBV30 and TRBJ2-7; 14 bases match TRBD2. V lost 5 bases and J lost 6; bases outside the gene matches: 6. The CDR3 spans 14 residues. Looked up from germline, CDR1 is GTSNPN and CDR2 is SVGIG (reference sequence). The CDR3 spells CAWSRLAGGFEQYF. For the CDR3, the DNA is TGTGCCTGGTCTCGACTAGCGGGGGGGTTCGAGCAGTACTTC.

The chain carries TRBV11-3 and TRBJ2-7; no clear D. This CDR3 region has 12 residues. V lost 4 bases to trimming and J lost 6 bases, with 10 bases between them. Per the germline V gene, CDR1 is SGHNT and CDR2 is YENEEA. The CDR3 protein is CASSWSGPEQYF. Written as DNA, the CDR3 is TGTGCCAGCAGCTGGTCCGGGCCCGAGCAGTACTTC.

The chain recombines TRBV27 with TRBJ2-7, with D perhaps matching TRBD1 (7 bases). V lost 4 bases to trimming and J lost 5 bases, with 21 bases between them. Germline V lookup: CDR1 MNHEY, CDR2 SMNVEV (reference sequence). The CDR3 contains 16 residues. The CDR3 reads CASSSGAGGSLHEQYF. The CDR3 DNA is TGTGCCAGCAGTTCGGGGGCAGGGGGTTCGTTGCACGAGCAGTACTTC.

The CDR3: CAWSDLPRTGREQFF. DNA of the CDR3: TGTGCCTGGAGTGATCTTCCCCGGACAGGGCGAGAGCAGTTCTTC. The chain employs TRBV30 and TRBJ2-1; 8 bases are a match to TRBD1. The CDR3 runs to 15 residues. In germline, CDR1 is GTSNPN, CDR2 SVGIG (reference sequence). J lost 10 bases, V lost 1 base, and 12 bases had no gene match.

The chain couples TRBV11-2 to TRBJ1-1, with 12 nucleotides matching TRBD1. The CDR3 runs to 15 residues. CDR1 is SGHAT and CDR2 is FQNNGV in the germline V gene. The junction had 1 base not matched to a gene; V was cut back by 5 bases and J by 0 bases. CDR3 region: CASSGTGGMNTEAFF. As DNA, the CDR3 is TGTGCCAGCAGCGGGACAGGGGGCATGAACACTGAAGCTTTCTTT.

This clone appeared once. The rearrangement uses TRBV29-1 and TRBJ2-7; 8 bases align to TRBD1. The CDR3 extends over 12 amino acids. From germline, CDR1 is SQVTM and CDR2 ANQGSEA. CDR3 residues: CGATGGGYEQYF. CDR3 nucleotide sequence: TGCGGAGCCACAGGGGGAGGCTACGAGCAGTACTTC.

The count of this clone is one. The CDR3 reads CASSLAPGRSYEQYF. In nucleotides, the CDR3 is TGCGCCAGCAGCTTGGCCCCAGGGAGATCCTACGAGCAGTACTTC. The gene calls are TRBV4-3 and TRBJ2-7, with D perhaps being TRBD1 or TRBD2 (5 bases each). Germline lookup yields CDR1 LGHNA and CDR2 YSLEER. This CDR3 spans 15 amino acids. V shed 5 bases and J shed 1 base, with 15 bases lying between them.

V and J are TRBV11-2 and TRBJ1-5; D may be TRBD1 (5 bases). The germline CDR1 and CDR2 sequences are SGHAT and FQNNGV. The germline V and J ends were trimmed by 1 base and 5 bases, with 12 bases remaining between them. The CDR3 is 15 residues long. CDR3 loop: CASSLGWDGYQPQHF. In DNA, the CDR3 is TGTGCCAGCAGCTTAGGGTGGGACGGTTATCAGCCCCAGCATTTT.

V usage is TRBV5-1 and J usage is TRBJ2-6; D perhaps matches TRBD2 (5 bases). The V end was cut by 4 bases, the J end by 0 bases, with 11 bases between. The germline CDR1 and CDR2 sequences are SGHRS and YFSETQ. The CDR3 extends over 16 amino acids. In DNA, the CDR3 is TGCGCCAGCAGCCCTGGAGGTGGCTCTGGGGCCAACGTCCTGACTTTC. Residues: CASSPGGGSGANVLTF.

The J gene is TRBJ1-2, the V gene TRBV28; 7 nucleotides agree with TRBD1. The CDR3 is made up of 15 amino acids. The V gene end was trimmed by 8 bases and the J gene end by 1 base; junction bases not matched to a gene: 10. Germline V gene lookup returns CDR1 MDHEN and CDR2 SYDVKM. CDR3 residues: CASGLEGANNYGYTF. CDR3 sequence (DNA): TGTGCCAGCGGATTAGAGGGGGCTAATAACTATGGCTACACCTTC.

This chain uses TRBV27 with TRBJ1-5, with 7 bases matching TRBD1. CDR1 is MNHEY and CDR2 is SMNVEV in the germline V gene (reference sequence). The CDR3 has 17 amino acids. The J segment lost 0 bases and the V segment lost 2 bases, leaving 7 bases of the junction unmatched. CDR3: CASSLVNRGHSNQPQHF. DNA of the CDR3: TGTGCCAGCAGTTTAGTCAACAGGGGTCATAGCAATCAGCCCCAGCATTTT.

The chain joins TRBV29-1 to TRBJ1-2, with TRBD1 matching over 7 bases. The CDR3 spans 13 residues. Germline V lookup: CDR1 SQVTM, CDR2 ANQGSEA. Germline trimming cut 5 bases from V and 7 bases from J; bases unmatched to any gene: 10. The CDR3 nucleotides are TGCAGCGTTCTCCTGGCAGGGGGGATTGGCTACACCTTC. Amino acid sequence: CSVLLAGGIGYTF.

The chain recombines TRBV4-3 with TRBJ1-2; possibly TRBD1 for D (6 bases). Germline V CDR1 and CDR2: LGHNA, YSLEER. The CDR3 runs to 15 residues. The ends were cut back, 0 bases at V and 8 bases at J, with 16 bases in the middle. The CDR3 DNA reads as TGCGCCAGCAGCCAAGATAGGGGGGGCTCTCGAGGCTACACCTTC. Protein: CASSQDRGGSRGYTF.

V gene TRBV5-6 combines with J gene TRBJ2-2; D is undetermined. The germline gives CDR1 SGHDT, CDR2 YYEEEE. The V and J ends lost 6 bases and 0 bases respectively, with 6 bases between them. This CDR3 contains 13 residues. The CDR3 DNA reads TGTGCCAGCAAAGAGCCGAACACCGGGGAGCTGTTTTTT. This codes for CASKEPNTGELFF.

J is TRBJ2-3 and V is TRBV19, with 9 positions matching TRBD1. V shed 7 bases, J shed 3 bases, and the junction held 5 bases outside the gene matches. The CDR3 is 14 residues long. Germline V CDR1 and CDR2: LNHDA, SQIVND (reference sequence). This CDR3 reads CASNRGTGTDTQYF. The CDR3 DNA follows: TGTGCCAGTAACCGGGGGACAGGGACAGATACGCAGTATTTT.

This clone was detected only a few times. V and J are TRBV4-3 and TRBJ1-2; D ambiguous. Germline CDR1 is LGHNA and CDR2 is YSLEER. The V end lost 0 bases, the J end lost 7 bases, and 18 bases lay between the germline ends. The CDR3 sequence is 16 residues long. The chain's CDR3 is CASSQDLNLIISGYTF. DNA of the CDR3: TGCGCCAGCAGCCAAGATCTAAACCTCATCATAAGTGGCTACACCTTC.

This clone is a singleton in its sample. The rearrangement uses TRBV12-5 and TRBJ2-1, with 9 bases that match TRBD2. Germline-derived CDR1 and CDR2 are LGHNT and FRNRAP. This CDR3 is built from 15 residues. V trimming: 7 bases; J trimming: 2 bases; junction bases outside the gene matches: 6. Here the CDR3 DNA reads TGTGCTAGTGCTGGAGCGGGGGGCCCCTACAATGAGCAGTTCTTC. The encoded protein is CASAGAGGPYNEQFF.

This sequence joins TRBV27 and TRBJ2-7; the match to TRBD2 covers 7 bases. V lost 4 bases and J lost 2; bases outside the gene matches: 5. Germline V gene lookup returns CDR1 MNHEY and CDR2 SMNVEV (reference sequence). CDR3 length: 14 amino acids. This CDR3 reads CASSSRTSPYEQYF. The CDR3 DNA reads TGTGCCAGCAGTTCCCGGACTAGTCCCTACGAGCAGTACTTC.

This clone occurred once. The chain combines TRBV5-6 with TRBJ1-2; 12 bases line up with TRBD1. V was clipped by 0 bases and J by 3 bases; unmatched bases: 3. The CDR3 covers 16 residues. In germline, CDR1 is SGHDT, CDR2 YYEEEE. The DNA of the CDR3 is TGTGCCAGCAGCTTGGGGGGGACAGGGGGCGACTATGGCTACACCTTC. Its protein product is CASSLGGTGGDYGYTF. The complete variable domain, with remaining parts taken from reference TRBV5-6 and TRBJ1-2, reads DAGVTQSPTHLIKTRGQQVTLRCSPKSGHDTVSWYQQALGQGPQFIFQYYEEEERQRGNFPDRFSGHQFPNYSSELNVNALLLGDSALYLCASSLGGTGGDYGYTFGSGTRLTVV.

This clone was observed a single time. V and J are TRBV5-1 and TRBJ2-6; D perhaps matches TRBD1 (5 bases). With 1 base removed from V and 0 bases from J, the gap between germline ends came to 20 bases. The V gene's germline CDR1 is SGHRS and CDR2 YFSETQ. The CDR3 is 20 residues long. CDR3: CASSLRSSRTSTSGANVLTF. DNA of the CDR3: TGCGCCAGCAGCTTGAGGAGCTCTCGGACATCCACCTCTGGGGCCAACGTCCTGACTTTC.